This TCR beta chain was sequenced during a study of CXCR3-negative and CXCR3-positive naive CD8 T cells (dated by TCRdb to 2018 to 2020). With respect to the entire study: In total, about 150 million TRB reads were obtained, which works out to roughly 1.5 +/- 0.3 million reads per library. The diversity and physicochemical repertoire analyses included 11 donors pooled from two independent experiments. Naive subsets from a handful of donors and memory cells from 3 donors were included in the TRBV-TRBJ cluster analysis. Summary of the overall study and its limitations: Freshly isolated PBMCs were used for most assays because CXCR3 expression went down partially after cryopreservation. Both naive subsets had comparably high repertoire diversity, while memory CD8+ T cells had much lower repertoire diversity. Similar TRBV-TRBJ usage was shown by naive CXCR3-negative and CXCR3-positive cells from the same donor, whereas distinct patterns were shown by memory cells. Surface CD5, linked to self-reactivity in mice, was comparable between naive subsets; TCR interaction strength was therefore also inferred from TRB CDR3 physicochemical properties. Compared with CXCR3-negative naive cells, CXCR3-positive naive cells had TRB CDR3s with higher hydrophobicity (lower Kidera factor 4), lower energy, and higher strength and volume indices.

For every CD8+ T cell subset, over 250,000 cells were flow-sorted straight into RLT lysis buffer, and each subset was sorted in triplicate. Naive CD8+ T cells were defined stringently as CD45RO-CCR7+CD27+CD95- to exclude memory contaminants. Standard density gradient centrifugation was used to isolate peripheral blood mononuclear cells from buffy coats. A FACSAria III was used to flow-sort naive CXCR3-negative and CXCR3-positive CD8+ T cells. Total RNA was extracted from sorted cells with an RNeasy Mini Kit. According to the germline V gene, CDR1 reads SQVTM and CDR2 reads ANQGSEA. The CDR3 sequence holds 13 residues, the cysteine and phenylalanine included. DNA was not recorded. On this clonotype: It lacks a known antigen.

The sample was run on a NextSeq 550. The Human TCR Profiling Kit (MiLaboratory) was used to make UMI-labeled 5' RACE TRB cDNA libraries. The full amount of extracted RNA was used for cDNA synthesis, and the full amount of resulting cDNA was used for PCR amplification. Libraries were prepared in parallel with an identical number of PCR cycles. Under the source paper's analysis protocol: With a requirement of at least two reads per UMI, MIGEC and MiXCR extracted about 50,000 +/- 10,000 unique UMI-labeled TRB cDNA molecules per library. An average of roughly 40,000 +/- 10,000 functional in-frame TRB CDR3 nucleotide clonotypes without stop codons was found per library. After each sample was downsampled to 5000 UMI-labeled TRB molecules, VDJtools was used to calculate diversity metrics such as normalized Shannon-Wiener and Chao1. Clonotype-size-weighted physicochemical properties of the central five CDR3 residues (interaction energy, strength, volume and Kidera factor 4) were computed in VDJtools. Reprocessed by TCRdb, the reads give a single entry per CDR3 protein sequence, without DNA. Clone size and V and J calls follow TCRdb, not the original study. The sample's own table lists 60,000 to 65,000 distinct CDR3 sequences. Of the sample, around 5% falls within the top ten clones.

The sample taken for sequencing was naive CXCR3+ CD8+ T cells from blood. The label giving this sample's cell subset or site can be read as: CD45RO-CCR7+CD27+CD95- naive CD8+ T cells expressing CXCR3 (TNR3+). The receptor was isolated from a human donor in good health. Some clones in this sample may be carry-over from other donors' samples. The sequence links TRBV29-1 to TRBJ2-2; TCRdb indicates TRBD1, and absent DNA this call remains unverified. For the CDR3, the sequence is CSAGAGVPGELFF.